The 5 T cell receptor beta chains below come from one sample, sequenced in a study of blood T cell repertoires in COVID-19. The method was immunoSEQ multiplex PCR; TCRdb's version includes in-frame clones alone and lacks a portion of them. The sample carries about 200,000 clones, around 81% recorded once. The sequencing input was PBMCs or T cells enriched from blood (not recorded which). The source is a woman aged 50 to 60 with acute COVID-19.

The gene calls are TRBV27 and TRBJ2-1, with 9 bases that match TRBD2. This CDR3 region has 14 residues. Germline V gives CDR1 MNHEY, CDR2 SMNVEV (reference sequence). After removal of 4 bases from V and 7 bases from J, the junction contained 5 bases not matched to a gene. The chain's CDR3 is CASSSMTSGNEQFF. The CDR3 region has the DNA TGTGCCAGCAGTTCCATGACTAGCGGTAATGAGCAGTTCTTC.

The V gene is TRBV3-1 (or the pseudogene TRBV3-2), the J gene TRBJ1-5; 8 bases fit TRBD1. The V gene's germline CDR1 is LGHDT and CDR2 YNNKEL (reference sequence). The CDR3 contains 16 residues. J gave up 0 bases and V 4 bases, and 5 bases lay outside the gene matches. CDR3 nucleotides: TGTGCCAGCAGCCGAGGGACAGGTTATAGCAATCAGCCCCAGCATTTT. This translates into CASSRGTGYSNQPQHF.

For this clone: It is unclear where the CDR3 begins or ends on the DNA, so no DNA is shown, and the CDR3 is as TCRdb lists it. The chain is built from TRBV5-1 and TRBJ1-4; TRBD1, as called in the table, went unchecked against the DNA. CDR1 is SGHRS, CDR2 YFSETQ, per germline. The CDR3 length equals 18 residues, ends included. CDR3 region: CASSFGPGQGARDEKLFF.

J is TRBJ1-5 and V is TRBV20-1, with a tentative D call TRBD1 (5 bases). The length of the CDR3 is 15 residues. CDR1 is DFQATT, CDR2 SNEGSKA, per germline (reference sequence). V was cut by 3 bases and J by 4 bases, with 16 bases left in between. CDR3 coding DNA: TGCAGTGCTAGTCGTGTGCAGGGAGGGAATCAGCCCCAGCATTTT. Its translation is CSASRVQGGNQPQHF.

This chain links TRBV5-4 with TRBJ2-3; perhaps TRBD2 as D (6 bases). Germline V gene data show CDR1 as SGHNT and CDR2 as YYREEE (reference sequence). The CDR3 is 16 amino acids. Trimming cost V 5 bases and J 2 bases, with 18 bases left between them. CDR3 sequence: CASRDEAGTVTDTQYF. CDR3 DNA: TGTGCCAGCAGGGACGAAGCGGGTACCGTCACAGATACGCAGTATTTT.